One sample yielded the 18 T cell receptor beta chains listed below, sequenced in a study of memory CD4+ T cells and cytomegalovirus serostatus. The sort gate was single viable CD3+CD4+CD8-CD45RO+ cells for memory CD4+ T cells. Produced via immunoSEQ multiplex PCR; TCRdb's table is partial and in-frame only. The table records tens of thousands of clones, 65% to 80% of them present only once. The sequencing input was memory CD4+ T cells from blood. These receptor sequences come from an adult in good health and CMV-seronegative.

The V gene is TRBV7-6, the J gene TRBJ1-2; no reliable D call. Germline CDR1 SGHVS, CDR2 FNYEAQ. Between the trimmed V and J ends, which lost 2 bases and 7 bases, there was a span of 17 bases. There are 15 residues in the CDR3. The CDR3 region has the DNA TGTGCCAGCAGCTTAACTGGGGTAGGACCGAGTGGCTACACCTTC. Its protein product is CASSLTGVGPSGYTF. The whole variable domain, filled in from reference TRBV7-6 and TRBJ1-2, reads GAGVSQSPRYKVTKRGQDVALRCDPISGHVSLYWYRQALGQGPEFLTYFNYEAQQDKSGLPNDRFSAERPEGSISTLTIQRTEQRDSAMYRCASSLTGVGPSGYTFGSGTRLTVV.

The V gene is TRBV5-4, the J gene TRBJ2-6; the D gene is possibly TRBD1 (5 bases). CDR1 and CDR2 (germline): SGHNT, YYREEE (reference sequence). Between the trimmed V and J ends, which lost 2 bases and 4 bases, there was a span of 10 bases. This CDR3 comprises 15 residues. CDR3 in amino acids: CASSFPGRGANVLTF. In DNA form, the CDR3 reads TGTGCCAGCAGCTTCCCAGGGCGGGGGGCCAACGTCCTGACTTTC.

This chain joins TRBV27 and TRBJ1-5; 11 bases are a match to TRBD1. The V and J ends lost 10 bases and 6 bases, in that order; junction bases with no gene match: 5. This CDR3 has 13 amino acids. CDR1 is MNHEY, CDR2 SMNVEV, per germline (reference sequence). The CDR3 sequence: CATGQGAFQPQHF. CDR3 sequence (DNA): TGTGCCACCGGACAGGGGGCGTTTCAGCCCCAGCATTTT.

This clone showed up just once. DNA of the CDR3: TGTGCCAGTAGTCGTGCGGGACAGGGCGGGGAGACCCAGTACTTC. Translated: CASSRAGQGGETQYF. This chain joins TRBV19 and TRBJ2-5, with 9 bases matching TRBD1. With 5 bases clipped from V and 5 bases from J, the junction kept 9 bases outside the gene matches. Germline V gene data show CDR1 as LNHDA and CDR2 as SQIVND (reference sequence). The CDR3 extends over 15 amino acids. The full variable domain, with the rest looked up from reference TRBV19 and TRBJ2-5, is DGGITQSPKYLFRKEGQNVTLSCEQNLNHDAMYWYRQDPGQGLRLIYYSQIVNDFQKGDIAEGYSVSREKKESFPLTVTSAQKNPTAFYLCASSRAGQGGETQYFGPGTRLLVL.

The chain combines TRBV7-2 with TRBJ1-4, with D tentatively TRBD1 (5 bases). Germline V lookup: CDR1 SGHTA, CDR2 FQGNSA. This CDR3 has 16 amino acids. Trimming left V 0 bases short and J 0 bases short, with 8 bases between. CDR3 sequence (DNA): TGTGCCAGCAGCTTAGCGAGGGGAACAACTAATGAAAAACTGTTTTTT. Encoded protein: CASSLARGTTNEKLFF.

The chain joins TRBV7-9 to TRBJ2-5; perhaps D is TRBD1 or TRBD2 (5 bases each). The CDR3 covers 14 residues. Germline V gives CDR1 SEHNR, CDR2 FQNEAQ (reference sequence). With 4 bases removed from V and 1 base from J, the gap between germline ends came to 10 bases. CDR3 sequence: CASSSGRLQETQYF. CDR3 in DNA: TGTGCCAGCAGCTCGGGACGTCTCCAAGAGACCCAGTACTTC.

In DNA form, the CDR3 reads TGTGCCAGCAGCTTGGATGGGTCTGGGGCCAACGTCCTGACTTTC. Amino acids: CASSLDGSGANVLTF. V usage is TRBV5-6 and J usage is TRBJ2-6; D unresolved. V lost 0 bases and J 1 base, leaving 5 bases between the germline ends. The CDR3 length is 15 residues. In germline, CDR1 is SGHDT, CDR2 YYEEEE. Full variable domain (remainder filled in from reference TRBV5-6 and TRBJ2-6): DAGVTQSPTHLIKTRGQQVTLRCSPKSGHDTVSWYQQALGQGPQFIFQYYEEEERQRGNFPDRFSGHQFPNYSSELNVNALLLGDSALYLCASSLDGSGANVLTFGAGSRLTVL.

CDR3 loop: CASSIGYLDGYTF. The CDR3 bases are TGTGCCAGTAGTATAGGTTACCTGGATGGCTACACCTTC. The V gene is TRBV19, the J gene TRBJ1-2; D gene uncertain. The CDR3 runs 13 residues. Trimming left V 1 base short and J 6 bases short, with 9 bases between. The germline V gene has CDR1 LNHDA and CDR2 SQIVND (reference sequence).

This sequence joins TRBV11-2 and TRBJ2-7; TRBD2 is a possible D gene (5 bases). In germline, CDR1 is SGHAT, CDR2 FQNNGV. The V end lost 2 bases, the J end lost 7 bases, and 12 bases lay between the germline ends. The CDR3 contains 13 residues. The CDR3: CASSLLRTGEQYF. The CDR3 coding sequence is TGTGCCAGCAGCTTACTCCGAACGGGGGAGCAGTACTTC.

This clone was counted many times. This sequence joins TRBV13 and TRBJ1-2, with D possibly TRBD1 on 6 matching bases. In germline, CDR1 is PRHDT, CDR2 FYEKMQ (reference sequence). V lost 4 bases, J lost 6 bases, and 18 bases lay in between. The CDR3 has 15 residues. The DNA for the CDR3 is TGTGCCAGCAGCTACACCGCTTCCTACAGGGATGGCTACACCTTC. This codes for CASSYTASYRDGYTF.

This chain connects TRBV7-2 to TRBJ2-4; D gene uncertain. The V end lost 5 bases, the J end lost 8 bases, and 16 bases lay between the germline ends. The CDR3 extends over 14 amino acids. Germline V CDR1 and CDR2: SGHTA, FQGNSA. The chain's CDR3 is CASSEDGLYDIQYF. The DNA for the CDR3 is TGTGCCAGCAGCGAAGACGGATTGTACGACATTCAGTACTTC.

This sequence joins TRBV5-1 and TRBJ1-1; no firm D call. Germline loops: CDR1 SGHRS, CDR2 YFSETQ. The CDR3 totals 13 residues. V dropped 2 bases and J dropped 1 base, with 6 bases sitting between them. The CDR3 spells CASSLGRNTEAFF. CDR3 sequence (DNA): TGCGCCAGCAGCTTAGGAAGGAACACTGAAGCTTTCTTT.

This clone was counted a few times. The genes are TRBV5-1 and TRBJ1-4, with 8 bases matching TRBD1. The CDR3 spans 16 residues. Trimming at V came to 3 bases and at J to 6 bases, leaving 10 bases not matched to a gene. Germline CDR1 is SGHRS and CDR2 is YFSETQ. CDR3 region: CASSYTTGGGDEKLFF. DNA of the CDR3: TGCGCCAGCAGCTACACCACAGGGGGGGGCGATGAAAAACTGTTTTTT.

The V gene is TRBV9, the J gene TRBJ2-5; D not certain. This CDR3 is 18 amino acids long. Per germline, CDR1 SGDLS and CDR2 YYNGEE. The V gene lost 2 bases and the J gene lost 2 bases, with 22 bases spanning the gap. CDR3: CASSVSLSTRERQETQYF. CDR3 sequence (DNA): TGTGCCAGCAGCGTCTCTTTATCAACCCGAGAGAGACAAGAGACCCAGTACTTC.

The chain uses TRBV2 and TRBJ2-3, with D maybe TRBD2 (5 bases). Germline V CDR1 and CDR2: SNHLY, FYNNEI. Trimming removed 7 bases from V and 10 bases from J, with 15 bases in between. The CDR3 consists of 12 residues. The CDR3 DNA reads TGTGCCAGCACCCCTATGGGGAGCGCGCAGTATTTT. Translated, it gives CASTPMGSAQYF.

The chain's CDR3 is CASSLGQGQSTNYGYTF. As DNA, the CDR3 is TGTGCCAGCAGCTTAGGGCAGGGTCAATCTACTAACTATGGCTACACCTTC. V is TRBV7-9 and J is TRBJ1-2; D is perhaps TRBD1 (5 bases). The CDR3 is made up of 17 amino acids. Trimming stripped 1 base from V and 0 bases from J, with 15 bases between. CDR1 SEHNR and CDR2 FQNEAQ come from the germline V gene (reference sequence). Looking up the rest from reference TRBV7-9 and TRBJ1-2 gives the full variable domain: DTGVSQNPRHKITKRGQNVTFRCDPISEHNRLYWYRQTLGQGPEFLTYFQNEAQLEKSRLLSDRFSAERPKGSFSTLEIQRTEQGDSAMYLCASSLGQGQSTNYGYTFGSGTRLTVV.

This chain links TRBV7-8 with TRBJ1-1; 7 nucleotides agree with TRBD1. This CDR3 is built from 14 residues. J gave up 4 bases and V 5 bases, and 7 bases lay outside the gene matches. The germline V gene encodes CDR1 SGHVS and CDR2 FQNEAQ. The CDR3 spells CASSATGAFTEAFF. CDR3 sequence (DNA): TGTGCCAGCAGCGCTACAGGGGCCTTCACTGAAGCTTTCTTT. The variable domain in full, with the rest retrieved from reference TRBV7-8 and TRBJ1-1, is GAGVSQSPRYKVAKRGQDVALRCDPISGHVSLFWYQQALGQGPEFLTYFQNEAQLDKSGLPSDRFFAERPEGSVSTLKIQRTQQEDSAVYLCASSATGAFTEAFFGQGTRLTVV.

V gene TRBV11-1 combines with J gene TRBJ1-2, with 9 bases aligning to TRBD1. CDR3 length equals 14 residues. Germline CDR1 is SGHAT and CDR2 is FQDESV (reference sequence). V was clipped by 4 bases and J by 2 bases; unmatched bases: 2. The CDR3 coding sequence is TGTGCCAGCAGCTCAGACAGGGGGAACTATGGCTACACCTTC. Protein: CASSSDRGNYGYTF.